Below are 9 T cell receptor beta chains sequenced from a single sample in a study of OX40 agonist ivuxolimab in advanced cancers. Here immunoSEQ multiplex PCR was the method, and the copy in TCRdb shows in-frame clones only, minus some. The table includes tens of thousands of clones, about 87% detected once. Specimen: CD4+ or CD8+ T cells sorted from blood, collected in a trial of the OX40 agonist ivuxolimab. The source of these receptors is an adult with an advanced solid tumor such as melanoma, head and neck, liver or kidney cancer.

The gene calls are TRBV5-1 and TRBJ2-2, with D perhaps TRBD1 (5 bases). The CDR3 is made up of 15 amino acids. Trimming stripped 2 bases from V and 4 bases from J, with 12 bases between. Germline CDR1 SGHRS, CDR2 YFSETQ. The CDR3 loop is CASSFEGASTGELFF. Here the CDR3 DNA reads TGCGCCAGCAGCTTTGAAGGGGCGAGCACCGGGGAGCTGTTTTTT.

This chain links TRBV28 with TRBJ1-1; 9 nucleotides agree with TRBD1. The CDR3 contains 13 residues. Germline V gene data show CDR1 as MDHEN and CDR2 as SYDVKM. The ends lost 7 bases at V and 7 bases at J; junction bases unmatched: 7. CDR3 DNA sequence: TGTGCCAGCACCGGGACAGGGTATATTGAAGCTTTCTTT. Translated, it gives CASTGTGYIEAFF.

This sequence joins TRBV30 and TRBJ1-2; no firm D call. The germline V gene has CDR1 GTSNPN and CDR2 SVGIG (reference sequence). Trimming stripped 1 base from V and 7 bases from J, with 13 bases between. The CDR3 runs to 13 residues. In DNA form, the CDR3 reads TGTGCCTGGAGTGATGAATACCTTGGTGGCTACACCTTC. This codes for CAWSDEYLGGYTF. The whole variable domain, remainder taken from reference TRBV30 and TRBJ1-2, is SQTIHQWPATLVQPVGSPLSLECTVEGTSNPNLYWYRQAAGRGLQLLFYSVGIGQISSEVPQNLSASRPQDRQFILSSKKLLLSDSGFYLCAWSDEYLGGYTFGSGTRLTVV.

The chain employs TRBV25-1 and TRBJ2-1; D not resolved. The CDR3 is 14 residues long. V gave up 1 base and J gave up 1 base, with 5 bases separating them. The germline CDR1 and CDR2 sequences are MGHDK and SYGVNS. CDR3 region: CASSEFGSYNEQFF. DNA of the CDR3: TGTGCCAGCAGTGAATTTGGGTCCTACAATGAGCAGTTCTTC.

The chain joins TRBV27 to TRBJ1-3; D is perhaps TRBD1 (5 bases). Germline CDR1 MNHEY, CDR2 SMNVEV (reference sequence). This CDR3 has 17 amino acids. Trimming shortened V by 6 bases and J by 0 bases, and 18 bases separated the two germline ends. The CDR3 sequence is CASSPAGRHVSGNTIYF. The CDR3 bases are TGTGCCAGCAGCCCCGCGGGGCGGCATGTCTCTGGAAACACCATATATTTT.

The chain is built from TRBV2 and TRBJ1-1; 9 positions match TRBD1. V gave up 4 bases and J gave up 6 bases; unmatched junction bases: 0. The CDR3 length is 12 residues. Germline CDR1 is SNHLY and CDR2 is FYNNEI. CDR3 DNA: TGTGCCAGCAGTGGGACAGGGGCTGAAGCTTTCTTT. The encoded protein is CASSGTGAEAFF.

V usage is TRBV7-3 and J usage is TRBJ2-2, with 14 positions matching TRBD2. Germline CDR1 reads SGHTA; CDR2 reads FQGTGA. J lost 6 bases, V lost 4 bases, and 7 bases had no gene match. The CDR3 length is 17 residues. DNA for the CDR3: TGTGCCAGCAGCTCGGGACTAGCGGGAGCTGGGGCCGGGGAGCTGTTTTTT. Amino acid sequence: CASSSGLAGAGAGELFF.

The CDR3 sequence: CASSLASTEAFF. The CDR3 DNA reads TGTGCCAGCAGCTTGGCCAGTACTGAAGCTTTCTTT. The chain couples TRBV5-6 to TRBJ1-1, with D unresolved. The CDR3 spans 12 residues. The V gene lost 0 bases and the J gene lost 5 bases, with 5 bases spanning the gap. The germline gives CDR1 SGHDT, CDR2 YYEEEE.

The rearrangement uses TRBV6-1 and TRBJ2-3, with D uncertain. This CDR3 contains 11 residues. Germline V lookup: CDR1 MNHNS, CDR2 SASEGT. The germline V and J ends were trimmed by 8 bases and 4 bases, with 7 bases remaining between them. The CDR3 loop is CASGEADTQYF. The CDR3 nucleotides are TGTGCCAGCGGGGAAGCAGATACGCAGTATTTT.